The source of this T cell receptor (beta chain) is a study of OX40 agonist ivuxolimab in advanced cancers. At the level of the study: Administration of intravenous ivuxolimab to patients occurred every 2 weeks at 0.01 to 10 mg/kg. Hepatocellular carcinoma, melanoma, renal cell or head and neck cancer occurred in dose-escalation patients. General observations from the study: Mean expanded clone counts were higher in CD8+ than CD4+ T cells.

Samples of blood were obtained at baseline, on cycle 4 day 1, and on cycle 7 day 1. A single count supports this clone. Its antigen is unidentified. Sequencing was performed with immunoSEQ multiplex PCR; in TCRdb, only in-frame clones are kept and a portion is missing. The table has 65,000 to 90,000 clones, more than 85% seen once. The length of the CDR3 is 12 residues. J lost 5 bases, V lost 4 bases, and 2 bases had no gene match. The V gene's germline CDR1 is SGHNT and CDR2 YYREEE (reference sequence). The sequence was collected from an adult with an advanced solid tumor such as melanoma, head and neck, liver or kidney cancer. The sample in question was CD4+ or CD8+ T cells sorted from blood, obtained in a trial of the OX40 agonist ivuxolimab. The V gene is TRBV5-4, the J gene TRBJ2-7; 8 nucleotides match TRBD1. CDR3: CASSPTGDEQYF. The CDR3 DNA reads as TGTGCCAGCAGCCCGACAGGGGACGAGCAGTACTTC.